Listed below are T cell receptor beta chains from one sample, sequenced in a study of blood T cell repertoires in COVID-19. The repertoire was sequenced with immunoSEQ multiplex PCR; TCRdb's copy has only in-frame clones and lacks some. The sample includes tens of thousands of clones, roughly four fifths of them seen just once. Sample: peripheral blood. Every receptor here comes from a man between 50 and 59 years old with COVID-19, enrolled during active disease. Each CDR3 is given with its conserved first and last residue. Each record gives: D gene, J gene, clone size, V gene, CDR3 protein, CDR3 DNA. A D gene is named only where the DNA matches it firmly. Clone size is not always given. Where it is, it says once, few, many or a class for expanded clones.

-	TRBJ2-1	-	TRBV7-2	CASSLSEGAYEQFF	TGTGCCAGCAGCTTATCGGAGGGGGCCTATGAGCAGTTCTTC
TRBD1	TRBJ2-2	-	TRBV7-3	CASSSPSKGTGGNGELFF	TGTGCCAGCAGCTCTCCCTCGAAAGGCACAGGGGGAAACGGGGAGCTGTTTTTT
-	TRBJ1-1	few	TRBV6-1	CASSDAGVRTEAFF	TGTGCCAGCAGTGATGCGGGGGTACGCACTGAAGCTTTCTTT
TRBD1	TRBJ1-4	-	TRBV7-9	CASSSRTGENEKLFF	TGTGCCAGCAGCTCAAGGACAGGGGAGAATGAAAAACTGTTTTTT
-	TRBJ1-1	-	TRBV19	CASSIIGQGTEAFF	TGTGCCAGTAGTATAATTGGCCAGGGCACTGAAGCTTTCTTT
-	TRBJ2-7	once	TRBV5-4	CASSLEAGWSYEQYF	TGTGCCAGCAGCTTGGAGGCGGGGTGGTCCTACGAGCAGTACTTC
-	TRBJ1-1	-	TRBV12-3/TRBV12-4	CASSSGGNTEAFF	TGTGCCAGCAGTTCGGGGGGAAACACTGAAGCTTTCTTT
TRBD1	TRBJ2-7	-	TRBV27	CASSFGTGAEQYF	TGTGCCAGCAGTTTTGGGACAGGGGCCGAGCAGTACTTC
-	TRBJ2-3	-	TRBV30	CAWKGGTHTQYF	TGTGCCTGGAAAGGGGGAACGCATACGCAGTATTTT
-	TRBJ2-1	-	TRBV10-3	CAITRPPGNEQFF	TGTGCCATCACCCGGCCCCCCGGGAATGAGCAGTTCTTC
TRBD1	TRBJ1-6	-	TRBV5-1	CASSGGQRISPLHF	TGCGCCAGCAGCGGGGGACAGCGAATATCACCCCTCCACTTT
-	TRBJ2-2	-	TRBV6-5	CASTPRWEAGELFF	TGTGCCAGCACTCCTCGGTGGGAGGCCGGGGAGCTGTTTTTT
TRBD1	TRBJ1-2	-	TRBV27	CASSFSGTGDYGYTF	TGTGCCAGCAGTTTCTCCGGGACAGGAGACTATGGCTACACCTTC
TRBD2	TRBJ2-1	-	TRBV2	CASSDSSGDRNEQFF	TGTGCCAGCAGTGATTCTAGCGGGGACCGCAATGAGCAGTTCTTC
TRBD2	TRBJ2-7	-	TRBV6-4	CASSDEGLAGGLLGEQYF	TGTGCCAGCAGTGACGAAGGACTAGCGGGGGGGTTACTAGGCGAGCAGTACTTC
-	TRBJ2-7	-	TRBV7-9	CASSLVASYEQYF	TGTGCCAGCAGCTTAGTGGCTAGCTACGAGCAGTACTTC
-	TRBJ1-1	-	TRBV12-3/TRBV12-4	CASSFRVNTEAFF	TGTGCCAGCAGTTTTAGAGTGAACACTGAAGCTTTCTTT
-	TRBJ2-5	-	TRBV7-6	CASSFGTKETQYF	TGTGCCAGCAGCTTCGGGACAAAAGAGACCCAGTACTTC
-	TRBJ2-5	-	TRBV5-5	CASSLVGELLGETQYF	TGTGCCAGCAGCTTGGTGGGAGAGCTTCTGGGCGAGACCCAGTACTTC
-	TRBJ2-2	-	TRBV11-2	CASSSTAISGELFF	TGTGCCAGCAGCTCGACAGCAATTTCCGGGGAGCTGTTTTTT
-	TRBJ2-1	-	TRBV24-1	CATSAGSEQFF	TGTGCCACCAGTGCGGGATCCGAGCAGTTCTTC
-	TRBJ1-5	-	TRBV19	CASTLGGNQPQHF	TGTGCCAGTACCCTAGGGGGCAATCAGCCCCAGCATTTT
-	TRBJ1-1	once	TRBV6-2/TRBV6-3	CASSYSKNTEAFF	TGTGCCAGCAGTTATAGTAAGAACACTGAAGCTTTCTTT
-	TRBJ2-1	-	TRBV27	CASSLFQGSHNEQFF	TGTGCCAGCAGTTTATTCCAGGGGTCCCACAATGAGCAGTTCTTC
TRBD1	TRBJ1-2	-	TRBV18	CASSPGGQGGYGYTF	TGTGCCAGCTCACCAGGGGGACAGGGAGGCTATGGCTACACCTTC
TRBD2	TRBJ2-7	-	TRBV27	CASSPWRGDLYEQYF	TGTGCCAGCAGCCCTTGGCGGGGGGACCTCTACGAGCAGTACTTC
TRBD1	TRBJ1-4	-	TRBV4-3	CASSLGADRGNEKLFF	TGCGCCAGCAGCCTGGGAGCCGACAGGGGAAATGAAAAACTGTTTTTT
-	TRBJ1-2	-	TRBV9	CASSPSDRQWDYGYTF	TGTGCCAGCAGCCCAAGCGATCGCCAGTGGGACTATGGCTACACCTTC
TRBD1	TRBJ2-1	-	TRBV6-2/TRBV6-3	CASSYFRRDRGGNEQFF	TGTGCCAGCAGTTACTTTCGCCGAGACAGGGGAGGAAATGAGCAGTTCTTC
TRBD2	TRBJ2-2	-	TRBV4-2	CASSRGGPGELFF	TGTGCCAGCAGTCGGGGGGGCCCCGGGGAGCTGTTTTTT
-	TRBJ2-1	-	TRBV10-3	CAIGSEGDEQFF	TGTGCCATCGGCAGCGAGGGGGATGAGCAGTTCTTC
TRBD1	TRBJ1-4	-	TRBV2	CASRGQVNEKLFF	TGTGCCAGCAGGGGACAGGTTAATGAAAAACTGTTTTTT
-	TRBJ1-2	-	TRBV19	CASKSTDLYGYTF	TGTGCCAGTAAGTCGACAGATCTATATGGCTACACCTTC
TRBD1	TRBJ2-1	-	TRBV4-1	CASSQADRGNEQFF	TGCGCCAGCAGCCAAGCCGACAGGGGTAATGAGCAGTTCTTC
-	TRBJ1-6	-	TRBV5-4	CASSPGVGTAGNNSPLHF	TGTGCCAGCAGCCCTGGCGTGGGTACAGCCGGAAATAATTCACCCCTCCACTTT
-	TRBJ2-1	-	TRBV5-8	CASSFDRYNEQFF	TGTGCCAGCAGCTTCGACAGATACAATGAGCAGTTCTTC
-	TRBJ2-7	-	TRBV6-5	CASWVRSYEQYF	TGTGCCAGCTGGGTGAGGTCCTACGAGCAGTACTTC
TRBD2	TRBJ2-3	-	TRBV9	CASSVALAGGRTDTQYF	TGTGCCAGCAGCGTAGCGCTAGCGGGGGGCCGCACAGATACGCAGTATTTT
TRBD1	TRBJ1-3	-	TRBV9	CASSAPGGAGNTIYF	TGTGCCAGCAGCGCCCCAGGGGGAGCTGGAAACACCATATATTTT
-	TRBJ2-7	-	TRBV29-1	CSVVSGAGTLYYEQYF	TGCAGCGTTGTATCAGGTGCAGGGACACTTTACTACGAGCAGTACTTC
TRBD2	TRBJ2-1	-	TRBV7-8	CASSLAAGGRAYNEQFF	TGTGCCAGCAGCTTAGCGGCCGGAGGGAGGGCCTACAATGAGCAGTTCTTC
-	TRBJ1-5	once	TRBV18	CASSTKGEGDQPQHF	TGTGCCAGCTCAACAAAGGGGGAGGGGGATCAGCCCCAGCATTTT
-	TRBJ2-1	-	TRBV11-2	CASSFRQNNEQFF	TGTGCCAGCAGCTTCCGACAGAACAATGAGCAGTTCTTC
-	TRBJ2-2	-	TRBV7-3	CASSPGGTDNTGELFF	TGTGCCAGCAGCCCAGGGGGGACAGACAACACCGGGGAGCTGTTTTTT
TRBD1	TRBJ1-3	-	TRBV19	CASSYHRGRFSSGNTIYF	TGTGCCAGTAGTTATCACAGGGGAAGGTTCAGCTCTGGAAACACCATATATTTT
TRBD1	TRBJ2-5	-	TRBV12-3/TRBV12-4	CASRQTGPETQYF	TGTGCCAGCAGACAGACAGGGCCAGAGACCCAGTACTTC
-	TRBJ2-7	-	TRBV7-9	CASSPYRVYEQYF	TGTGCCAGCAGCCCATACAGGGTCTACGAGCAGTACTTC
-	TRBJ1-2	-	TRBV10-3	CAISERQRTRNYGYTF	TGTGCCATCAGTGAGCGTCAAAGGACACGGAACTATGGCTACACCTTC
-	TRBJ2-4	-	TRBV9	CASSPSPDSDIQYF	TGTGCCAGCAGCCCCTCCCCCGACTCAGACATTCAGTACTTC
TRBD1	TRBJ2-5	-	TRBV29-1	CSVVEEGQGRGETQYF	TGCAGCGTTGTAGAGGAGGGACAGGGTAGAGGAGAGACCCAGTACTTC
-	TRBJ2-3	-	TRBV11-2	CASSSLRGHSTDTQYF	TGTGCCAGCAGCTCCCTCAGGGGTCACAGCACAGATACGCAGTATTTT
TRBD2	TRBJ2-3	-	TRBV5-1	CASSPGLAGHTDTQYF	TGCGCCAGCAGCCCTGGACTAGCGGGGCACACAGATACGCAGTATTTT
-	TRBJ2-5	-	TRBV6-6	CASSRAETQYF	TGTGCCAGCAGCCGCGCAGAGACCCAGTACTTC
TRBD2	TRBJ2-5	-	TRBV27	CASSLQPGASGEETQYF	TGTGCCAGCAGTTTACAACCAGGGGCTAGCGGGGAGGAGACCCAGTACTTC
-	TRBJ1-4	once	TRBV30	CAGGSATNEKLFF	TGTGCCGGGGGATCTGCAACTAATGAAAAACTGTTTTTT
TRBD2	TRBJ2-1	-	TRBV4-1	CASSQDPGLAGGYNEQFF	TGCGCCAGCAGCCAGGACCCGGGACTAGCGGGGGGTTACAATGAGCAGTTCTTC
-	TRBJ2-4	-	TRBV20-1	CSASTHRYLFAKNIQYF	TGCAGTGCTAGTACACACAGATATTTGTTTGCCAAAAACATTCAGTACTTC
TRBD1	TRBJ1-2	-	TRBV7-2	CASSPGQDRIYGYTF	TGTGCCAGCAGCCCCGGACAGGACAGAATCTATGGCTACACCTTC
TRBD1	TRBJ1-3	-	TRBV5-1	CASSLAGTASGNTIYF	TGCGCCAGCAGCTTGGCCGGGACAGCCTCTGGAAACACCATATATTTT
TRBD1	TRBJ1-2	-	TRBV6-2/TRBV6-3	CASSPTTGDPKGYGYTF	TGTGCCAGCAGCCCTACAACAGGGGATCCGAAGGGGTATGGCTACACCTTC